These 20 T cell receptor beta chains share one sample of origin, sequenced in a study of T cell changes during pregnancy in multiple sclerosis. Generated by immunoSEQ multiplex PCR, the TCRdb table keeps only in-frame clones and is missing some. The table lists some 20,000 clones, 65% to 90% of them singletons. The specimen comprised CD4+ T cells from peripheral blood mononuclear cells, sampled in the first trimester of pregnancy. These receptors all come from a female donor in good health, enrolled as a control in a pregnancy study.

The chain links TRBV29-1 to TRBJ2-3; 13 nucleotides align to TRBD2. The germline gives CDR1 SQVTM, CDR2 ANQGSEA. The CDR3 runs 16 residues. Trimming cost V 6 bases and J 4 bases; bases outside gene matches: 10. In DNA form, the CDR3 reads TGCAGCGTCTATTCAACTAGCGGGGGGGCAGCAGATACGCAGTATTTT. Amino acids: CSVYSTSGGAADTQYF.

This chain links TRBV10-2 with TRBJ2-7; the D gene is possibly TRBD2 (5 bases). CDR1 is WSHSY, CDR2 SAAADI, per germline. Trimming left V 6 bases short and J 7 bases short, with 22 bases between. The CDR3 has 15 amino acids. For the CDR3, the DNA is TGCGCCAGCAGCGACCGAGGCGGGCCGACGGGTGAGCAGTACTTC. Amino acid sequence: CASSDRGGPTGEQYF.

The chain carries TRBV6-1 and TRBJ2-6; TRBD1 matches 8 bases. This CDR3 has 17 amino acids. Per the germline V gene, CDR1 is MNHNS and CDR2 is SASEGT. Trimming at V came to 3 bases and at J to 4 bases, leaving 8 bases not matched to a gene. CDR3 nucleotide sequence: TGTGCCAGCAGTGATGACAGGGGACCGTTGGGGGCCAACGTCCTGACTTTC. It specifies CASSDDRGPLGANVLTF.

The chain is built from TRBV19 and TRBJ2-1; D is perhaps TRBD1 (6 bases). This CDR3 has 17 amino acids. CDR1 is LNHDA and CDR2 is SQIVND in the germline V gene (reference sequence). Trimming took 7 bases from V and 6 from J, leaving 25 bases between them. CDR3 nucleotides: TGTGCCAGTACCCCGGCCGGGACACCGGGGTGGGGCAATGAGCAGTTCTTC. This translates into CASTPAGTPGWGNEQFF.

The chain is built from TRBV11-2 and TRBJ2-7, with unresolved D. CDR3 length: 11 amino acids. V shed 4 bases and J shed 3 bases, with 4 bases lying between them. Germline V gene sequence: CDR1 SGHAT, CDR2 FQNNGV. CDR3 nucleotide sequence: TGTGCCAGCAGCTCCCTCTACGAGCAGTACTTC. Its translation is CASSSLYEQYF. Combining the CDR3 with reference TRBV11-2 and TRBJ2-7 gives the whole variable domain EAGVAQSPRYKIIEKRQSVAFWCNPISGHATLYWYQQILGQGPKLLIQFQNNGVVDDSQLPKDRFSAERLKGVDSTLKIQPAKLEDSAVYLCASSSLYEQYFGPGTRLTVT.

The chain employs TRBV28 and TRBJ2-7; 7 bases fit TRBD1. The CDR3 has 16 residues. Trimming cost V 0 bases and J 0 bases; bases outside gene matches: 5. Looked up from germline, CDR1 is MDHEN and CDR2 is SYDVKM. CDR3 in amino acids: CASSLWSGGNSYEQYF. CDR3 in DNA: TGTGCCAGCAGTTTATGGTCAGGGGGTAACTCCTACGAGCAGTACTTC.

The chain couples TRBV29-1 to TRBJ2-3; 11 bases are a match to TRBD2. CDR1 SQVTM and CDR2 ANQGSEA come from the germline V gene. This CDR3 contains 15 residues. Germline trimming cut 1 base from V and 2 bases from J; bases unmatched to any gene: 2. The CDR3 DNA reads as TGCAGCGTTGAAGGACTAGCGGGGACCACAGATACGCAGTATTTT. This gives the protein CSVEGLAGTTDTQYF.

The chain links TRBV10-3 to TRBJ2-5, with 9 bases matching TRBD2. V trimming: 4 bases; J trimming: 1 base; junction bases outside the gene matches: 10. The CDR3 length is 17 residues. Germline-derived CDR1 and CDR2 are ENHRY and SYGVKD. DNA of the CDR3: TGTGCCATCAGTGCAAATAGCGGGAGCCAAATCCAAGAGACCCAGTACTTC. Its protein is CAISANSGSQIQETQYF.

This clone came up once. This rearrangement joins TRBV19 to TRBJ2-3; 8 nucleotides match TRBD1. This CDR3 region has 18 residues. The V gene's germline CDR1 is LNHDA and CDR2 SQIVND (reference sequence). Germline trimming cut 1 base from V and 3 bases from J; bases unmatched to any gene: 12. The CDR3 nucleotides read TGTGCCAGTAGTATAGGGCTGGCGGCCAGGGGGCCGACAGATACGCAGTATTTT. Translation gives CASSIGLAARGPTDTQYF.

The chain employs TRBV5-4 and TRBJ2-3; 10 bases agree with TRBD2. Germline V gene data show CDR1 as SGHNT and CDR2 as YYREEE (reference sequence). This CDR3 has 15 residues. Trimming cost V 5 bases and J 2 bases; bases outside gene matches: 5. CDR3 in DNA: TGTGCCAGCAGACCGGGACTAGCGACCACAGATACGCAGTATTTT. Residues: CASRPGLATTDTQYF. The full variable domain, with the rest looked up from reference TRBV5-4 and TRBJ2-3, is ETGVTQSPTHLIKTRGQQVTLRCSSQSGHNTVSWYQQALGQGPQFIFQYYREEENGRGNFPPRFSGLQFPNYSSELNVNALELDDSALYLCASRPGLATTDTQYFGPGTRLTVL.

The V and J genes are TRBV11-2 and TRBJ1-1; 7 nucleotides agree with TRBD1. The germline V gene encodes CDR1 SGHAT and CDR2 FQNNGV. The ends lost 1 base at V and 1 base at J; junction bases unmatched: 0. This CDR3 is built from 14 residues. CDR3 sequence: CASSLGTGNTEAFF. In DNA form, the CDR3 reads TGTGCCAGCAGCTTAGGGACAGGGAACACTGAAGCTTTCTTT.

This clone has only one observation. V usage is TRBV6-5 and J usage is TRBJ1-1; D possibly corresponds to TRBD1 (5 bases). CDR3 size: 15 residues. Germline V gene data show CDR1 as MNHEY and CDR2 as SVGAGI. The V end was cut by 0 bases, the J end by 5 bases, with 13 bases between. CDR3: CASSYSPRAETEAFF. The DNA of the CDR3 is TGTGCCAGCAGTTACTCTCCCAGGGCGGAAACTGAAGCTTTCTTT.

V is TRBV6-6 and J is TRBJ1-2; tentatively, D is TRBD1 (6 bases). This CDR3 comprises 12 residues. In germline, CDR1 is MNHNY, CDR2 SVGAGI (reference sequence). Between the trimmed V and J ends, which lost 7 bases and 6 bases, there was a span of 12 bases. CDR3: CASTGQSNGYTF. CDR3 bases: TGTGCCAGCACTGGACAGTCCAATGGCTACACCTTC.

CDR3 sequence: CASSPLHLRGVGSNQPQHF. CDR3 coding DNA: TGTGCCAGCTCACCGCTCCACCTCAGGGGAGTGGGCAGCAATCAGCCCCAGCATTTT. The chain combines TRBV18 with TRBJ1-5; tentatively, D is TRBD1 (6 bases). Per germline, CDR1 KGHSH and CDR2 LQKENI. CDR3 length equals 19 residues. V was clipped by 3 bases and J by 1 base, with 22 bases between them.

This sequence joins TRBV15 and TRBJ1-5; the D gene is possibly TRBD1 (5 bases). V was trimmed by 1 base and J by 4 bases, leaving 8 bases between them. Per germline, CDR1 LNHNV and CDR2 YYDKDF (reference sequence). The CDR3 covers 14 residues. The CDR3 DNA sequence: TGTGCCACCAGCAGAGTGACAGTTAATCAGCCCCAGCATTTT. Residues: CATSRVTVNQPQHF.

This rearrangement joins TRBV15 to TRBJ2-1; 11 nucleotides match TRBD2. CDR1 and CDR2 from the germline V gene are LNHNV and YYDKDF (reference sequence). V dropped 2 bases and J dropped 9; count of bases not matched to a gene: 6. The CDR3 is 15 amino acids. Written as DNA, the CDR3 is TGTGCCACCAGCAGACGGACCGGGACTAGCGGTGAGCAGTTCTTC. It yields the protein CATSRRTGTSGEQFF.

The V gene is TRBV5-1, the J gene TRBJ2-7; the match to TRBD1 covers 9 bases. The V gene end was trimmed by 4 bases and the J gene end by 2 bases; junction bases not matched to a gene: 16. This CDR3 spans 18 amino acids. Looked up from germline, CDR1 is SGHRS and CDR2 is YFSETQ. The CDR3 nucleotides read TGCGCCAGCAGCCCGTGGGGACAGGGCTCATCAACTCCCTACGAGCAGTACTTC. It specifies CASSPWGQGSSTPYEQYF.

The chain recombines TRBV4-1 with TRBJ2-7; no definite D call. The CDR3 length is 15 residues. The germline gives CDR1 MGHRA, CDR2 YSYEKL. Trimming stripped 1 base from V and 2 bases from J, with 12 bases between. The DNA for the CDR3 is TGCGCCAGCAGCCAAGGGATTCAGGTAACCTACGAGCAGTACTTC. Encoded protein: CASSQGIQVTYEQYF.

V and J are TRBV5-1 and TRBJ2-7; 14 bases are shared with TRBD2. The V gene end was trimmed by 0 bases and the J gene end by 4 bases; junction bases not matched to a gene: 3. Per germline, CDR1 SGHRS and CDR2 YFSETQ. There are 16 residues in the CDR3. The CDR3 coding sequence is TGCGCCAGCAGCTTGGCCAGGACTAGCGGGGGGTACGAGCAGTACTTC. This encodes CASSLARTSGGYEQYF. Filled out from reference TRBV5-1 and TRBJ2-7, the complete variable domain reads KAGVTQTPRYLIKTRGQQVTLSCSPISGHRSVSWYQQTPGQGLQFLFEYFSETQRNKGNFPGRFSGRQFSNSRSEMNVSTLELGDSALYLCASSLARTSGGYEQYFGPGTRLTVT.

This chain links TRBV25-1 with TRBJ1-2; D may be TRBD1 (5 bases). Germline CDR1 reads MGHDK; CDR2 reads SYGVNS. The CDR3 covers 14 residues. Trimming took 2 bases from V and 9 from J, leaving 16 bases between them. The CDR3 region has the DNA TGTGCCAGCAGTGAAGTGGGGGGGGATACTAGCTACACCTTC. Its protein product is CASSEVGGDTSYTF.